This T cell receptor beta chain derives from a study of blood T cells in healthy people across ages (dated by TCRdb to the mid-2010s). With regard to the full study: In model experiments, roughly one uniquely barcoded TCR beta cDNA molecule per two T cells was captured by template switching. Using the same blood draw, the study looked at two additional independent replicas of 1 million unique cDNA reads for two donors, one aged 18 to 30 and the other aged 80 or older. To track age-related changes in TCR beta repertoire diversity, the study relied on deep sequencing normalized with unique cDNA molecular identifiers. Donors were grouped into four age groups: young (average approximately 15 years), middle-aged (over 35), aged (roughly 62) and long-lived (just over 80). To avoid experimental bias, donors of different ages were randomly spread across the sequencing lanes. The paper as a whole reports these results and caveats: Bulk unsorted PBMC profiling prevented conclusive comparison of naive and antigen-experienced compartments. The long-lived group showed more naive CD4+ T cells, fewer expanded clones and increased TCR diversity than the aged group, suggesting age selection. Estimates of total diversity based on one million sequenced T cells were considered lower bounds and underestimates. As age increased, observed TCR beta diversity per million T cells dropped in a roughly linear way, and a significant reduction was already evident by age 40. Observed TCR beta diversity correlated strongly with the percentage of naive T cells measured by flow cytometry. Donor CMV infection status was unknown, potentially confounding age-related changes in expanded clonotypes.

Library prep was done by 5' RACE. TCRdb records Illumina HiSeq 2500 as the sequencer. A second PCR of roughly 6 to 11 cycles was run with a J-beta primer mix and a sample-barcoded 5' primer. A template-switch 5' adaptor carrying 12 random nucleotides introduced a unique molecular identifier onto each TCR beta cDNA molecule. At least 3 million CDR3-containing paired-end reads were obtained from each sample. First-strand cDNA was synthesized from all RNA with the Mint cDNA synthesis kit, primed by a TRBC-specific oligonucleotide. Following uracil-DNA glycosylase treatment, a first 18-cycle PCR with universal primers M1SS and BC2_uni_R was performed on all cDNA. As for the original processing: For normalization, 1 million high-quality reads, each with a distinct molecular identifier, were randomly selected from each sample. Instead of being binned into consensus sequences, reads with shared molecular identifiers were discarded. CDR3 identification, clonotype clustering and error correction used MiTCR with a Q25 quality threshold and the strictest error-elimination algorithm. A nonparametric unseen species model using Euler transformation provided a lower-bound estimate of total TCR beta diversity. TCRdb redid the processing of the public reads, applying fastp at Q25 and MiXCR, and retained in-frame beta chains. Rows are unified per CDR3 protein, each entry keeping the most common DNA and genes. TCRdb's processing, not the study's, gives the V and J calls here. The sample table records about 640,000 distinct CDR3 sequences; around two fifths of these occur just once. The top ten constitute approximately 29% of the sample.

The 39 donors, aged 6 to 90 years, were systemically healthy Caucasian individuals from Russia. Each donor gave approximately 9.4 milliliters of peripheral blood, drawn into EDTA-treated Vacutainer tubes. Ficoll-Paque density-gradient centrifugation was used to isolate PBMCs, with at least 7 million obtained per sample. Total RNA was extracted from PBMCs with Trizol reagent, with at least 5.5 micrograms obtained per sample. For every donor, an aliquot of PBMCs went through flow cytometry to measure the percentages of naive CD45RAhigh/CD27high T cells. This clonotype was seen once. The specificity of this receptor is unknown. The junction differs from germline at one of its ends, possibly a read error. This clonotype was sampled from a man older than 75 in good health. The sequenced material came from blood.

The bases read TGCGCCAGCAGCCAAGATCGCCTAGCGGCCTACAATGGGCAGTTCTTC. Its translation reads: CASSQDRLAAYNGQFF. The rearrangement combines TRBV4-3 with TRBJ2-1, and 7 junctional nucleotides match TRBD2. Including cysteine and phenylalanine, the CDR3 has 16 amino acids. Left in the record is the CDR3 DNA by itself, 48 bases read in frame from the first base. The CDR1 and CDR2 encoded by the germline V gene are LGHNA and YSLEER.